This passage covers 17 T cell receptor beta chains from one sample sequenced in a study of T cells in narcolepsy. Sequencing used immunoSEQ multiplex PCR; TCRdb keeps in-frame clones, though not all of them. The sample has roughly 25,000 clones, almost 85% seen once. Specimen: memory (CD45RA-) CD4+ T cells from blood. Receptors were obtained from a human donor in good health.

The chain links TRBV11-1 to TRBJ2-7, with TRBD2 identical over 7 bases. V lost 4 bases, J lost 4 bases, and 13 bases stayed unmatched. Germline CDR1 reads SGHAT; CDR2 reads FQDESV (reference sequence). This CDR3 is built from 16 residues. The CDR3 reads CASSSPLQTGGYEQYF. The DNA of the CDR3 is TGTGCCAGCAGCTCGCCGTTGCAAACGGGGGGTTACGAGCAGTACTTC.

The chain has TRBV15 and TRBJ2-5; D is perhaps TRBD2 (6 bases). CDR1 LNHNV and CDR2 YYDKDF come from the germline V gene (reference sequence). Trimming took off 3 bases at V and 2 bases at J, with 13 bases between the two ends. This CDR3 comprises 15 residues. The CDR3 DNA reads TGTGCCACCAGCAGGGAGGGGAGGATTCAAGAGACCCAGTACTTC. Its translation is CATSREGRIQETQYF.

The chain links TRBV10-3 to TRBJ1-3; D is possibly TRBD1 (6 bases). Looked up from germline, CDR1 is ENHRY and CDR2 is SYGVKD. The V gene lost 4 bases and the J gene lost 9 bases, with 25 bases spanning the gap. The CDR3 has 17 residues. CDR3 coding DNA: TGTGCCATCAGTGGGAAGGGGGACCCGACCTCTGGAGGCACCATATATTTT. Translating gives CAISGKGDPTSGGTIYF.

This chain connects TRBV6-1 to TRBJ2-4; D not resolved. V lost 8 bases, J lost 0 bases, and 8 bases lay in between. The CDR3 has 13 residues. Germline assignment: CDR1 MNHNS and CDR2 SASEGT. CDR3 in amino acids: CASVDLAKNIQYF. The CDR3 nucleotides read TGTGCCAGCGTCGATCTAGCCAAAAACATTCAGTACTTC.

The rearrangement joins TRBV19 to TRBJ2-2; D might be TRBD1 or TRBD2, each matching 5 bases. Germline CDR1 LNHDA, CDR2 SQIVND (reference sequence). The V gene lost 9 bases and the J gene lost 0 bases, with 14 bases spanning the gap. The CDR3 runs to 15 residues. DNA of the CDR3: TGTGCCAGCCTTGAGGGGATAGCGAACACCGGGGAGCTGTTTTTT. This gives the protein CASLEGIANTGELFF.

The DNA for the CDR3 is TGTGCCAGCAGCCCCACGGGGGGCGGGAGGGTCAATGAGCAGTTCTTC. This translates into CASSPTGGGRVNEQFF. The chain uses TRBV7-9 and TRBJ2-1; TRBD2 matches 9 bases. The J segment lost 6 bases and the V segment lost 5 bases, leaving 11 bases of the junction unmatched. From germline, CDR1 is SEHNR and CDR2 FQNEAQ (reference sequence). There are 16 residues in the CDR3.

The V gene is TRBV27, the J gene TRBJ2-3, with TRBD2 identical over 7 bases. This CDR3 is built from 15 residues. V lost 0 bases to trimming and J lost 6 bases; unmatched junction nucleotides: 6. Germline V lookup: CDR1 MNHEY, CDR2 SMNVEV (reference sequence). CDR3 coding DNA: TGTGCCAGCAGTTTATCGACTAGCTACCAGGATACGCAGTATTTT. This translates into CASSLSTSYQDTQYF.

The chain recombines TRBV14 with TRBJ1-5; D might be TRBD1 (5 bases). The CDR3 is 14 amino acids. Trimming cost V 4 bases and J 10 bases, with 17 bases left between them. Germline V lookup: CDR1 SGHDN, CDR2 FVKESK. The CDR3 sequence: CASSPTGTSPPQHF. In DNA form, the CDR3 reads TGTGCCAGCAGCCCCACCGGGACGTCACCCCCCCAGCATTTT.

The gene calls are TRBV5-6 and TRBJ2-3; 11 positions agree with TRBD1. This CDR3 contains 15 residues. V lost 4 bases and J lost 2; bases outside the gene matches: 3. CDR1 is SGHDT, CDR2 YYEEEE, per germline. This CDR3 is CASSRDRGATDTQYF. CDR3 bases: TGTGCCAGCAGCCGGGACAGGGGGGCCACAGATACGCAGTATTTT.

CDR3 sequence (DNA): TGTGCCAGCAGACGACAAGCCCGGGGCACTGAAGCTTTCTTT. Its protein product is CASRRQARGTEAFF. This sequence joins TRBV28 and TRBJ1-1; D is unclear. The V and J ends lost 6 bases and 4 bases respectively, with 15 bases between them. This CDR3 spans 14 amino acids. Per the germline V gene, CDR1 is MDHEN and CDR2 is SYDVKM.

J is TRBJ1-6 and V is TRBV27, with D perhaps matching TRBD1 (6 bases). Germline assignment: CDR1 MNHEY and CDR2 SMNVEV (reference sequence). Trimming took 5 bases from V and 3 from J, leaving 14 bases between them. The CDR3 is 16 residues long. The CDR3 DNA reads TGTGCCAGCAGTCACTTCAGGGGCCTCTATAATTCACCCCTCCACTTT. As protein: CASSHFRGLYNSPLHF.

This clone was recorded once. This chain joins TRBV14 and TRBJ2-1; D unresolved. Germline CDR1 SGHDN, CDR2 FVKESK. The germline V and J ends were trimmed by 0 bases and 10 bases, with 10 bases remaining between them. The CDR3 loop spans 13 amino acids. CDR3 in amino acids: CASSQDPRDEQFF. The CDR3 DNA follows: TGTGCCAGCAGCCAAGATCCGCGTGACGAGCAGTTCTTC.

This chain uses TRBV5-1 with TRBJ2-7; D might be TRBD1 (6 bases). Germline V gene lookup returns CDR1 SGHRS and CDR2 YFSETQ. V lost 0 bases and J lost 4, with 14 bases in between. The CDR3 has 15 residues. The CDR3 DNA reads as TGCGCCAGCAGCTTGGAAGAGTTAAGGGGGTACGAGCAGTACTTC. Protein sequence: CASSLEELRGYEQYF.

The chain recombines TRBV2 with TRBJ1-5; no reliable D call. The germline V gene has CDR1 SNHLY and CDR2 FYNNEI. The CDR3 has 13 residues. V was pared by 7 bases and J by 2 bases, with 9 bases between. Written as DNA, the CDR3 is TGTGCCAGCACGACTTTAGGCAATCAGCCCCAGCATTTT. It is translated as CASTTLGNQPQHF.

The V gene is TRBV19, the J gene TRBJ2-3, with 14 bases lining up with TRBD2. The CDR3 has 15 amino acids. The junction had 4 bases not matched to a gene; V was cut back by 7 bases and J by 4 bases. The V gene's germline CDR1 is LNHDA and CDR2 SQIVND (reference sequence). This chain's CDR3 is CASTGLAGGADTQYF. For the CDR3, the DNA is TGTGCCAGTACCGGACTAGCGGGAGGCGCAGATACGCAGTATTTT.

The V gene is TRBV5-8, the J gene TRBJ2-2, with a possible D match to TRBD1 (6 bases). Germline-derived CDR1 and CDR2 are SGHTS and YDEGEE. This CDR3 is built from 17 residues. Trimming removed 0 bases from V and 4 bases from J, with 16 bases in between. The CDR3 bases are TGTGCCAGCAGCTTGGGTTCCGGGAAAGGGGGCACCGGGGAGCTGTTTTTT. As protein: CASSLGSGKGGTGELFF. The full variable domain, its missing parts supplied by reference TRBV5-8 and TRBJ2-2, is EAGVTQSPTHLIKTRGQQATLRCSPISGHTSVYWYQQALGLGLQFLLWYDEGEERNRGNFPPRFSGRQFPNYSSELNVNALELEDSALYLCASSLGSGKGGTGELFFGEGSRLTVL.

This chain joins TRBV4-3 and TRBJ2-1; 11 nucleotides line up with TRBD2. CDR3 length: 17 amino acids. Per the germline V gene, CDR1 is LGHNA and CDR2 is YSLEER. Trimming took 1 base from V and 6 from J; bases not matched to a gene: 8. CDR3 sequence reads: CASSQGLAGGPGNEQFF. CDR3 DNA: TGCGCCAGCAGCCAAGGATTAGCGGGAGGGCCAGGCAATGAGCAGTTCTTC.